This T cell receptor (beta chain) was found in a study of immune reconstitution after stem cell transplant in scleroderma. By share, this clonotype ranks as medium-sized (0.01 to 0.1%). Trimming shortened V by 6 bases and J by 7 bases, and 15 bases separated the two germline ends. The CDR3 totals 12 residues. Germline V gene sequence: CDR1 SQVTM, CDR2 ANQGSEA. TCRdb independently ran MiXCR on the RT-PCR reads; one entry per CDR3 protein. The table records around 5,600 distinct CDR3 sequences, approximately 8% of them present only once. Sampling was done before or after autologous hematopoietic stem cell transplantation (not recorded which). The clonotype originates from a male donor with systemic sclerosis. V is TRBV29-1 and J is TRBJ1-2, with D unclear. CDR3 nucleotides: TGCAGCGTCGATGGACGGTCAAGTGGCTACACCTTC. Amino acid sequence: CSVDGRSSGYTF.